This TCR beta chain originates from a study of blood T cell repertoires in COVID-19. The wider study: Both acute and convalescent COVID-19 samples were obtained from the United States, Italy and Spain.

The data were produced by immunoSEQ multiplex PCR, yet TCRdb's version contains in-frame clones alone and is incomplete. The data contain fewer than 120,000 clones, 72% of them singletons. From germline, CDR1 is LNHDA and CDR2 SQIVND (reference sequence). J gave up 4 bases and V 6 bases, and 9 bases lay outside the gene matches. The CDR3 sequence is 15 residues long. The sequencing input was peripheral blood. V gene TRBV19 combines with J gene TRBJ1-5, with 7 bases that match TRBD1. The sequence came from a woman aged 55 to 70 with acute or convalescent COVID-19. The CDR3 DNA sequence: TGTGCCAGTAGCAAAACAGGGGAGAGGAATCAGCCCCAGCATTTT. It specifies CASSKTGERNQPQHF.